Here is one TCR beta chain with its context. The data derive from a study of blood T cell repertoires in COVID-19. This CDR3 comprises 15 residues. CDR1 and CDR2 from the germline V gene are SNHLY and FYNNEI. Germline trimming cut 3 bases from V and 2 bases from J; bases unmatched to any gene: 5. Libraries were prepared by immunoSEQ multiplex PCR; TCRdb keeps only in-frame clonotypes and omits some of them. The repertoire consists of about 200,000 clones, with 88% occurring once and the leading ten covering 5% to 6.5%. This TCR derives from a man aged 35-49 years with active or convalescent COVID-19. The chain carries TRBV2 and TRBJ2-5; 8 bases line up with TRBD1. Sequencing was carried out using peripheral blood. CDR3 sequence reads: CASSERTGRQETQYF. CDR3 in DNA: TGTGCCAGCAGTGAGAGGACAGGGAGACAAGAGACCCAGTACTTC.